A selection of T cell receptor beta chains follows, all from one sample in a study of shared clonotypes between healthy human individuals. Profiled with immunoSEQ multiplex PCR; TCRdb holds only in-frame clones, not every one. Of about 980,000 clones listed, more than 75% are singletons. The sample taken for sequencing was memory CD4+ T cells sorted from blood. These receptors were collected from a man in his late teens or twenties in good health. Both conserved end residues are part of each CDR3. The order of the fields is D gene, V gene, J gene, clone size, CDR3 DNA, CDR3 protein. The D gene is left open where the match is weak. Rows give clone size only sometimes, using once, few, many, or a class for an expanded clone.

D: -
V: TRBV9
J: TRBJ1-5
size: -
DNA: TGTGCCAGCAGCGTGGGGGGCAACGGCCAGCCCCAGCATTTT
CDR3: CASSVGGNGQPQHF

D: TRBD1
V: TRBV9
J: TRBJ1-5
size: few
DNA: TGTGCCAGCAGCGTAGGAATCGGACAGGGGGCCGATCAGCCCCAGCATTTT
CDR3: CASSVGIGQGADQPQHF

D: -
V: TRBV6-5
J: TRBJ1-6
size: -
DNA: TGTGCCAGCAGTTATGTAAGAGTTAATTCACCCCTCCACTTT
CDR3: CASSYVRVNSPLHF

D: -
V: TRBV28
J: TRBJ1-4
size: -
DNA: TGTGCCAGCAGTTTTACAGGGTCGAGGAAAGAAAAACTGTTTTTT
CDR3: CASSFTGSRKEKLFF

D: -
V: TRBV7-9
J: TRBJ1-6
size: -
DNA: TGTGCCAGCAGCTTAGGGCCGATCGTCTATAATTCACCCCTCCACTTT
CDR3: CASSLGPIVYNSPLHF

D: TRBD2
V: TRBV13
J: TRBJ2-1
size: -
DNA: TGTGCCAGCAGCTCTAGCGGGAGGGATTACAATGAGCAGTTCTTC
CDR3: CASSSSGRDYNEQFF

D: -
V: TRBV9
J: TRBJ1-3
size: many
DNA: TGTGCCAGCAGCGACCGAAACACCATATATTTT
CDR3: CASSDRNTIYF

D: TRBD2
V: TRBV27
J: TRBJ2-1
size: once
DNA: TGTGCCAGCTCCCGGGAGGGGGGCTACAATGAGCAGTTCTTC
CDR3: CASSREGGYNEQFF

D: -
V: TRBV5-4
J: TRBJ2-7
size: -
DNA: TGTGCCAGCAGCTTGGGTTCCATAAACTCCTACGAGCAGTACTTC
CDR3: CASSLGSINSYEQYF

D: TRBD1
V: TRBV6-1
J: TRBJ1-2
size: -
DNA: TGTGCCAGTGTAAGGGACAGGGCCTCCTATGGCTACACCTTC
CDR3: CASVRDRASYGYTF

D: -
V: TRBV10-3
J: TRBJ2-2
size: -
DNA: TGTGCCATCAGTGAGGAGCAGGGGAAAGTAGCCGGGGAGCTGTTTTTT
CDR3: CAISEEQGKVAGELFF

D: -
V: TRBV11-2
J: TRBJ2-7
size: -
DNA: TGTGCCAGCAGCTTAGGTGAGGGAAGGGGAAAAAGGGGCTCCTACGAGCAGTACTTC
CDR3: CASSLGEGRGKRGSYEQYF

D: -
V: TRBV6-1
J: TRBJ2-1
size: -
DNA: TGTGCCAGCACCAAGGACTATTCTAGCTACAATGAGCAGTTCTTC
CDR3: CASTKDYSSYNEQFF

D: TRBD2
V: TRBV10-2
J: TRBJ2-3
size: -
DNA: TGCGCCAGCAGACTAGCGAGCACAGATACGCAGTATTTT
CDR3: CASRLASTDTQYF

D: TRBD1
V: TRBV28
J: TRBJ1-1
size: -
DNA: TGTGCCAGCAGTGCAGGGGGTAACACTGAAGCTTTCTTT
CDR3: CASSAGGNTEAFF

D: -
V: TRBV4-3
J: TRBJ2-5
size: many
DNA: TGCGCCAGCAGCCCCCAGGTGGGGGAGACCCAGTACTTC
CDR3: CASSPQVGETQYF

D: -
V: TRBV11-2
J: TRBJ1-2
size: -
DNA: TGTGCCAGCAGCTCCGGCAACCGCTATGGCTACACCTTC
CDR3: CASSSGNRYGYTF

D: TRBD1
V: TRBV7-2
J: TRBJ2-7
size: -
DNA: TGTGCCAGCAGCGTCCGGGACAGACCTTTGGGGGAGCAGTACTTC
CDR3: CASSVRDRPLGEQYF

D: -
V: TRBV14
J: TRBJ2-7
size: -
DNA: TGTGCCAGCATCCAACAAGGGGGCGAGCAGTACTTC
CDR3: CASIQQGGEQYF

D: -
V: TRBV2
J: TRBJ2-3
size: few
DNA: TGTGCCAGCAGTGGTGGGAGTGGGAATACGCAGTATTTT
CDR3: CASSGGSGNTQYF

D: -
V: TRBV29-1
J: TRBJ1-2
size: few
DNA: TGCAGCGTTGAAGAGGCCAGCAGGTATGGCTACACCTTC
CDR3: CSVEEASRYGYTF

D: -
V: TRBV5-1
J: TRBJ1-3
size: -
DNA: TGCGCCAGCAGTGTAGACAATTCTGCCGGAAACACCATATATTTT
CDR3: CASSVDNSAGNTIYF

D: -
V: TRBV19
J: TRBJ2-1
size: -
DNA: TGTGCCAGTAGTTTACTAACAGGCTCCTACAATGAGCAGTTCTTC
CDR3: CASSLLTGSYNEQFF

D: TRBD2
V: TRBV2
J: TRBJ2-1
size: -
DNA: TGTGCCAGCAAAGGCGGGGGATCGTACAATGAGCAGTTCTTC
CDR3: CASKGGGSYNEQFF